These 21 T cell receptor beta chains came from one sample sequenced in a study of blood T cells in healthy people across ages. The authors ran a second PCR of about 7 to 11 cycles using a sample-barcoded 5' primer and a J-beta primer mix. TCRdb processed the 5' RACE reads anew with MiXCR; each CDR3 protein has one entry. The sample has approximately 600,000 distinct CDR3 sequences, around 54% seen once; the top ten hold around 37%. The sample consisted of blood. The receptor source for this set is a man aged 55 to 69 in good health.

The chain has TRBV7-2 and TRBJ1-2; TRBD1 agrees at 9 bases. V shed 3 bases, J shed 2 bases, and the junction held 10 bases outside the gene matches. Germline V CDR1 and CDR2: SGHTA, FQGNSA. The CDR3 sequence is 17 residues long. CDR3 sequence: CASSFTSGTGRNYGYTF. CDR3 nucleotide sequence: TGTGCCAGCAGCTTCACATCAGGGACAGGGAGAAACTATGGCTACACCTTC.

The chain links TRBV25-1 to TRBJ1-5; D is perhaps TRBD1 (6 bases). The CDR3 is made up of 15 amino acids. Trimming removed 2 bases at V and 5 bases at J, with 13 bases between. Germline V gene lookup returns CDR1 MGHDK and CDR2 SYGVNS. CDR3 sequence reads: CASSEIGGRDQPQHF. The CDR3 nucleotides are TGTGCCAGCAGTGAAATTGGGGGGCGCGATCAGCCCCAGCATTTT. Variable domain in full (rest from reference TRBV25-1 and TRBJ1-5): EADIYQTPRYLVIGTGKKITLECSQTMGHDKMYWYQQDPGMELHLIHYSYGVNSTEKGDLSSESTVSRIRTEHFPLTLESARPSHTSQYLCASSEIGGRDQPQHFGDGTRLSIL.

The chain is built from TRBV7-9 and TRBJ2-7, with 11 bases identical to TRBD2. The assigned J gene may be wrong: the sequence end matches TRBJ2-5 better. CDR3 length: 15 amino acids. Looked up from germline, CDR1 is SEHNR and CDR2 is FQNEAQ (reference sequence). The CDR3 is CASSLRGTSGETQYF. In DNA, the CDR3 is TGTGCCAGCAGCTTACGCGGGACTAGCGGCGAGACCCAGTACTTC.

The chain recombines TRBV12-3 or TRBV12-4 with TRBJ2-2; D not resolved. The CDR3 has 12 residues. V gave up 1 base and J gave up 5 bases, with 2 bases separating them. CDR3: CASSLETGELFF. CDR3 nucleotides: TGTGCCAGCAGTTTAGAAACCGGGGAGCTGTTTTTT.

For the CDR3, the DNA is TGCAGTGCTGACCCAGGGGTTTGGGGCTATGGCTACACCTTC. It yields the protein CSADPGVWGYGYTF. The rearrangement links TRBV20-1 to TRBJ1-2; the D gene is possibly TRBD1 (6 bases). Trimming left V 5 bases short and J 4 bases short, with 17 bases between. The germline gives CDR1 DFQATT, CDR2 SNEGSKA (reference sequence). There are 14 residues in the CDR3.

A single count supports this clonotype. The chain uses TRBV6-2 or TRBV6-3 and TRBJ2-3; the match to TRBD2 covers 8 bases. Germline V lookup: CDR1 MNHEY, CDR2 SVGEGT. The J segment lost 2 bases and the V segment lost 4 bases, leaving 5 bases of the junction unmatched. The CDR3 runs to 15 residues. In nucleotides, the CDR3 is TGTGCCAGCAGTTCGGCGGGACTAGACACAGATACGCAGTATTTT. Translation: CASSSAGLDTDTQYF.

CDR3 residues: CASSQEGGSLEKLFF. CDR3 bases: TGCGCCAGCAGCCAAGAGGGGGGCAGCCTTGAAAAACTGTTTTTT. The rearrangement links TRBV4-1 to TRBJ1-4; D is possibly TRBD1 (6 bases). The CDR3 contains 15 residues. Germline CDR1 is MGHRA and CDR2 is YSYEKL. The germline V and J ends were trimmed by 0 bases and 7 bases, with 12 bases remaining between them.

The chain carries TRBV5-1 and TRBJ1-6, with D unresolved. CDR1 and CDR2 (germline): SGHRS, YFSETQ. V gave up 3 bases and J gave up 8 bases, with 15 bases separating them. The CDR3 spans 15 residues. CDR3 loop: CASSWAWGVDSPLHF. The CDR3 DNA reads as TGCGCCAGCAGCTGGGCGTGGGGAGTGGATTCACCCCTCCACTTT.

DNA of the CDR3: TGCAGCGTTGAATTGGGGCCGGCGCGGGTACAGTACTTC. Protein sequence: CSVELGPARVQYF. The chain employs TRBV29-1 and TRBJ2-7, with D perhaps being TRBD1 or TRBD2 (5 bases each). Trimming left V 2 bases short and J 10 bases short, with 18 bases between. Germline CDR1 and CDR2: SQVTM and ANQGSEA. The CDR3 is 13 residues long.

The chain combines TRBV5-5 with TRBJ1-5; no firm D call. Germline V gene data show CDR1 as SGHKS and CDR2 as YYEKEE (reference sequence). Trimming removed 2 bases from V and 6 bases from J, with 12 bases in between. The CDR3 has 14 amino acids. The CDR3 protein is CASSFSGRSQPQHF. CDR3 coding DNA: TGTGCCAGCAGCTTTTCGGGTCGAAGTCAGCCCCAGCATTTT.

This sequence joins TRBV4-3 and TRBJ2-7, with D tentatively TRBD2 (6 bases). The DNA end lines up better with TRBJ2-5; the J call may be wrong. The CDR3 is 16 residues long. Germline V gene data show CDR1 as LGHNA and CDR2 as YSLEER. CDR3: CASSQDLLAASGTQYF. CDR3 nucleotides: TGCGCCAGCAGCCAAGATTTACTAGCTGCTTCGGGGACCCAGTACTTC.

This chain connects TRBV6-1 to TRBJ2-5, with TRBD1 as a possible D gene (6 bases). The J call is doubtful: the DNA matches TRBJ2-7 better. Germline-derived CDR1 and CDR2 are MNHNS and SASEGT. This CDR3 region has 13 residues. CDR3 sequence (DNA): TGTGCCAGCAGTGCTCAGGGGTTCAACGAGCAGTACTTC. Residues: CASSAQGFNEQYF.

The chain employs TRBV5-4 and TRBJ2-3, with D maybe TRBD1 (6 bases). CDR1 and CDR2 (germline): SGHNT, YYREEE (reference sequence). Trimming cost V 10 bases and J 0 bases, with 21 bases left between them. This CDR3 region has 16 residues. CDR3 in DNA: TGTGCCGTAGCTTGGGGGCAGAGACTTAGCACAGATACGCAGTATTTT. It yields the protein CAVAWGQRLSTDTQYF.

This chain connects TRBV2 to TRBJ1-6; D is unresolved. CDR3 size: 13 residues. The germline V gene encodes CDR1 SNHLY and CDR2 FYNNEI. Trimming shortened V by 3 bases and J by 9 bases, and 9 bases separated the two germline ends. The CDR3 sequence: CASSEGEGSPLHF. CDR3 in DNA: TGTGCCAGCAGTGAGGGCGAGGGTTCACCCCTCCACTTT.

The CDR3 here is CASSAGQGAFSPLHF. CDR3 sequence (DNA): TGCGCCAGCAGCGCGGGACAGGGGGCCTTTTCACCCCTCCACTTT. The chain couples TRBV5-1 to TRBJ1-6, with TRBD1 identical over 12 bases. The ends lost 4 bases at V and 9 bases at J; junction bases unmatched: 5. The CDR3 has 15 amino acids. The germline gives CDR1 SGHRS, CDR2 YFSETQ.

The sample holds a few counts of this clonotype. V gene TRBV28 combines with J gene TRBJ2-5, with TRBD2 matching over 11 bases. The CDR3 extends over 15 amino acids. Trimming cost V 2 bases and J 5 bases; bases outside gene matches: 4. The V gene's germline CDR1 is MDHEN and CDR2 SYDVKM. CDR3 in amino acids: CASSLIGTSGETQYF. DNA for the CDR3: TGTGCCAGCAGTTTAATCGGGACTAGCGGTGAGACCCAGTACTTC. The variable domain in full, completed from reference TRBV28 and TRBJ2-5, reads DVKVTQSSRYLVKRTGEKVFLECVQDMDHENMFWYRQDPGLGLRLIYFSYDVKMKEKGDIPEGYSVSREKKERFSLILESASTNQTSMYLCASSLIGTSGETQYFGPGTRLLVL.

The chain links TRBV6-5 to TRBJ1-1; 9 bases align to TRBD1. Germline V gene lookup returns CDR1 MNHEY and CDR2 SVGAGI. V was clipped by 6 bases and J by 7 bases; unmatched bases: 6. The CDR3 totals 13 residues. CDR3 residues: CASSRTGAGEAFF. The CDR3 coding sequence is TGTGCCAGCAGCCGGACAGGGGCTGGTGAAGCTTTCTTT.

The V call is TRBV14, the J call TRBJ2-7, with 7 bases matching TRBD1. The V and J ends lost 7 bases and 1 base, in that order; junction bases with no gene match: 10. The CDR3 sequence is 15 residues long. Germline CDR1 SGHDN, CDR2 FVKESK. The chain's CDR3 is CASTRTGALSYEQYF. The CDR3 DNA is TGTGCCAGCACCCGGACAGGAGCACTATCCTACGAGCAGTACTTC.

The chain employs TRBV29-1 and TRBJ2-1, with D unclear. Trimming pared 2 bases from V and 0 bases from J, leaving 2 bases between. The CDR3 extends over 12 amino acids. The germline CDR1 and CDR2 sequences are SQVTM and ANQGSEA. The CDR3 DNA sequence: TGCAGCGTTGAACGCTCCTACAATGAGCAGTTCTTC. This encodes CSVERSYNEQFF.

Here the CDR3 DNA reads TGTGCCAGCAGTACCATAGCGGGGCTCCAAGAGACCCAGTACTTC. Translation: CASSTIAGLQETQYF. This chain connects TRBV6-5 to TRBJ2-5; 8 positions agree with TRBD2. The CDR3 contains 15 residues. Germline V CDR1 and CDR2: MNHEY, SVGAGI. V lost 5 bases to trimming and J lost 1 base; unmatched junction nucleotides: 6.

This clonotype showed up just a few times. The chain employs TRBV9 and TRBJ2-5; D might be TRBD2 (5 bases). CDR1 is SGDLS and CDR2 is YYNGEE in the germline V gene. The germline V and J ends were trimmed by 2 bases and 4 bases, with 9 bases remaining between them. The CDR3 runs to 13 residues. The CDR3 spells CASSVRTSETQYF. CDR3 coding DNA: TGTGCCAGCAGCGTTAGGACTTCAGAGACCCAGTACTTC.